Sequencing of this T cell receptor beta chain was carried out in a study of blood T cells in healthy people across ages. Findings of the study overall: Roughly linear age-related decline in beta diversity appeared, significant by age about 37. Reliance upon unsorted PBMCs precluded definitive naive versus antigen-experienced comparison. There was no known CMV status for donors, so expanded clonotype changes were possibly confounded.

As to this clonotype: The antigen is not known.

This CDR3 is built from 15 residues. Isolating PBMCs gave at least 6.5 million of these cells per sample. Alongside a J-beta primer mix, a sample-barcoded 5' primer served in a second PCR lasting 7 to 11 cycles. One entry per CDR3 protein results from TCRdb running MiXCR on the 5' RACE reads. The table shows some 690,000 distinct CDR3 sequences, with approximately 22% occurring only once. The chain carries TRBV21-1 and TRBJ2-7; TRBD2 is the table's D call and was not checked against the DNA. TRBV21-1 is classified as a pseudogene. This clonotype was obtained from a man in his 70s in good health. The sequencing input was blood. DNA of the CDR3: TGTGCCAGCAGCAAAAGGAGACTAGCGCCCTACGAGCAGTACGTC. Its protein is CASSKRRLAPYEQYV.